Listed below are T cell receptor beta chains from one sample, sequenced in a study of response to subunit inactivated influenza vaccine. From the RT-PCR reads, TCRdb called clonotypes with MiXCR, one entry per CDR3 protein. The sample includes about 650,000 distinct CDR3 sequences, roughly 14% seen only once; the top ten take around a tenth. This specimen was PBMCs from blood, taken about 11 days after vaccination. The receptors come from a man over 45 who received an inactivated influenza vaccine. Each CDR3 is given with its conserved first and last residue. D genes are given only for firm matches. Size is omitted from some rows. Given values are once, few, many or a class for expanded clones.

j_gene: TRBJ2-5; v_gene: TRBV6-1; abundance: -; d_gene: -; CDR3aa: CASSIQGRYQETQYF; CDR3nt: TGTGCCAGCAGCATCCAGGGCAGGTACCAAGAGACCCAGTACTTC
j_gene: TRBJ2-1; v_gene: TRBV27; abundance: -; d_gene: TRBD2; CDR3aa: CASSPSGDSYNEQFF; CDR3nt: TGTGCCAGCAGCCCGAGCGGGGACTCCTACAATGAGCAGTTCTTC
j_gene: TRBJ2-5; v_gene: TRBV4-1; abundance: few; d_gene: -; CDR3aa: CASSDRNQETQYF; CDR3nt: TGCGCCAGCAGCGACAGGAACCAAGAGACCCAGTACTTC
j_gene: TRBJ2-1; v_gene: TRBV5-8; abundance: few; d_gene: -; CDR3aa: CASSLAGAVYNEQFF; CDR3nt: TGTGCCAGCAGCTTGGCCGGGGCAGTCTACAATGAGCAGTTCTTC
j_gene: TRBJ2-7; v_gene: TRBV3-1; abundance: -; d_gene: -; CDR3aa: CASSQDSLGTPLYEQYF; CDR3nt: TGTGCCAGCAGCCAAGATTCGTTAGGGACACCACTCTACGAGCAGTACTTC
j_gene: TRBJ2-3; v_gene: TRBV20-1; abundance: -; d_gene: TRBD2; CDR3aa: CSARPGLASDTQYF; CDR3nt: TGCAGTGCTAGACCGGGACTAGCATCAGATACGCAGTATTTT
j_gene: TRBJ2-7; v_gene: TRBV6-5; abundance: few; d_gene: -; CDR3aa: CASMNSYEQYF; CDR3nt: TGTGCCAGCATGAATAGCTACGAGCAGTACTTC
j_gene: TRBJ1-3; v_gene: TRBV6-2/TRBV6-3; abundance: -; d_gene: -; CDR3aa: CASSLTTGNTIYF; CDR3nt: TGTGCCAGCAGTTTGACTACTGGAAACACCATATATTTT
j_gene: TRBJ2-7; v_gene: TRBV6-1; abundance: -; d_gene: -; CDR3aa: CASSEVGLGIYEQYF; CDR3nt: TGTGCCAGCAGTGAAGTGGGGTTGGGGATCTACGAGCAGTACTTC
j_gene: TRBJ2-7; v_gene: TRBV7-2; abundance: many; d_gene: -; CDR3aa: CASSAQGYEQYF; CDR3nt: TGTGCCAGCAGTGCACAGGGTTACGAGCAGTACTTC
j_gene: TRBJ2-3; v_gene: TRBV28; abundance: few; d_gene: -; CDR3aa: CASSFVSGHVDTQYF; CDR3nt: TGTGCCAGCAGTTTTGTCAGCGGCCATGTGGATACGCAGTATTTT
j_gene: TRBJ1-5; v_gene: TRBV12-3/TRBV12-4; abundance: few; d_gene: -; CDR3aa: CASRKGPYYQPQHF; CDR3nt: TGTGCCAGCAGGAAGGGCCCTTATTATCAGCCCCAGCATTTT
j_gene: TRBJ1-1; v_gene: TRBV20-1; abundance: -; d_gene: -; CDR3aa: CSVRGGAVAEAFF; CDR3nt: TGCAGTGTCAGAGGGGGGGCGGTTGCTGAAGCTTTCTTT
j_gene: TRBJ1-2; v_gene: TRBV5-6; abundance: few; d_gene: -; CDR3aa: CASSLAAASASHRNGYTF; CDR3nt: TGTGCCAGCAGCTTGGCCGCAGCCTCCGCATCCCACCGCAATGGCTACACCTTC
j_gene: TRBJ2-3; v_gene: TRBV20-1; abundance: few; d_gene: -; CDR3aa: CSAYDRTSTDTQYF; CDR3nt: TGCAGTGCCTACGATAGGACTAGCACAGATACGCAGTATTTT
j_gene: TRBJ1-1; v_gene: TRBV5-5; abundance: few; d_gene: TRBD1; CDR3aa: CASSRTGGTTEAFF; CDR3nt: TGTGCCAGCAGCCGGACAGGGGGAACGACTGAAGCTTTCTTT
j_gene: TRBJ2-1; v_gene: TRBV13; abundance: few; d_gene: TRBD2; CDR3aa: CASSRLGLAAIGNEQFF; CDR3nt: TGTGCCAGCAGCCGCCTGGGACTAGCGGCTATTGGCAATGAGCAGTTCTTC
j_gene: TRBJ2-5; v_gene: TRBV4-3; abundance: -; d_gene: TRBD2; CDR3aa: CASSQSPTSGRQETQYF; CDR3nt: TGCGCCAGCAGCCAATCACCGACTAGCGGAAGACAAGAGACCCAGTACTTC
j_gene: TRBJ2-3; v_gene: TRBV12-3/TRBV12-4; abundance: many; d_gene: -; CDR3aa: CASTPWMGPDTQYF; CDR3nt: TGTGCCAGCACACCGTGGATGGGGCCAGATACGCAGTATTTT
j_gene: TRBJ1-2; v_gene: TRBV29-1; abundance: many; d_gene: -; CDR3aa: CSAGREADGYTF; CDR3nt: TGCAGCGCTGGGAGGGAAGCTGATGGCTACACCTTC
j_gene: TRBJ2-5; v_gene: TRBV7-9; abundance: few; d_gene: -; CDR3aa: CASSLEGGRETQYF; CDR3nt: TGTGCCAGCAGCTTAGAAGGAGGGAGAGAGACCCAGTACTTC
j_gene: TRBJ2-7; v_gene: TRBV10-3; abundance: many; d_gene: -; CDR3aa: CAISDGYEQYF; CDR3nt: TGTGCCATCAGTGACGGCTACGAGCAGTACTTC
j_gene: TRBJ2-7; v_gene: TRBV20-1; abundance: -; d_gene: -; CDR3aa: CSARDLSSSLEQYF; CDR3nt: TGCAGTGCTAGAGATCTATCCTCCTCCCTCGAGCAGTACTTC
j_gene: TRBJ1-3; v_gene: TRBV4-2; abundance: -; d_gene: -; CDR3aa: CASSQGPSSGNTIYF; CDR3nt: TGTGCCAGCAGCCAGGGACCCTCCTCTGGAAACACCATATATTTT
j_gene: TRBJ2-6; v_gene: TRBV5-1; abundance: -; d_gene: -; CDR3aa: CASSLEGSPGANVLTF; CDR3nt: TGCGCCAGCAGCTTGGAGGGCAGCCCTGGGGCCAACGTCCTGACTTTC
j_gene: TRBJ1-2; v_gene: TRBV11-2; abundance: few; d_gene: -; CDR3aa: CASSPSLQGYWDGYTF; CDR3nt: TGTGCCAGCAGCCCATCTCTGCAGGGTTACTGGGATGGCTACACCTTC
j_gene: TRBJ1-1; v_gene: TRBV19; abundance: -; d_gene: -; CDR3aa: CASRKSGASLNTEAFF; CDR3nt: TGTGCCAGTAGGAAGTCTGGGGCTTCGTTGAACACTGAAGCTTTCTTT
j_gene: TRBJ2-3; v_gene: TRBV6-1; abundance: few; d_gene: -; CDR3aa: CASSPGRPLSGDTQYF; CDR3nt: TGTGCCAGCAGCCCCGGGAGACCCCTTAGTGGAGATACGCAGTATTTT
j_gene: TRBJ1-2; v_gene: TRBV7-9; abundance: few; d_gene: -; CDR3aa: CASSLSRGMNYGYTF; CDR3nt: TGTGCCAGCAGCTTATCTCGGGGGATGAACTATGGCTACACCTTC
j_gene: TRBJ1-1; v_gene: TRBV4-3; abundance: -; d_gene: -; CDR3aa: CASSQDSGGNTEAFF; CDR3nt: TGCGCCAGCAGCCAAGATAGCGGCGGAAACACTGAAGCTTTCTTT
j_gene: TRBJ2-1; v_gene: TRBV7-6; abundance: -; d_gene: TRBD2; CDR3aa: CASSFSGGATNEQFF; CDR3nt: TGTGCCAGCAGCTTTAGCGGGGGGGCTACCAATGAGCAGTTCTTC
j_gene: TRBJ2-5; v_gene: TRBV9; abundance: -; d_gene: -; CDR3aa: CASSVQGGQETQYF; CDR3nt: TGTGCCAGCAGCGTCCAGGGGGGGCAAGAGACCCAGTACTTC
j_gene: TRBJ1-4; v_gene: TRBV20-1; abundance: few; d_gene: -; CDR3aa: CSAWETQNEKLFF; CDR3nt: TGCAGTGCCTGGGAGACACAGAATGAAAAACTGTTTTTT
j_gene: TRBJ2-6; v_gene: TRBV5-1; abundance: -; d_gene: -; CDR3aa: CASSGQFSGANVLTF; CDR3nt: TGCGCCAGCAGCGGGCAGTTCTCTGGGGCCAACGTCCTGACTTTC
j_gene: TRBJ2-1; v_gene: TRBV4-2; abundance: -; d_gene: -; CDR3aa: CASSQSAGRLAYNEQFF; CDR3nt: TGTGCCAGCAGCCAGTCGGCAGGCCGGTTGGCCTACAATGAGCAGTTCTTC
j_gene: TRBJ1-4; v_gene: TRBV5-1; abundance: -; d_gene: TRBD1; CDR3aa: CASNKDRTDEKLFF; CDR3nt: TGCGCCAGCAACAAGGACAGGACTGATGAAAAACTGTTTTTT
j_gene: TRBJ2-3; v_gene: TRBV20-1; abundance: -; d_gene: -; CDR3aa: CSASRTAVYTDTQYF; CDR3nt: TGCAGTGCTAGCCGGACAGCCGTGTACACAGATACGCAGTATTTT
j_gene: TRBJ2-3; v_gene: TRBV11-2; abundance: -; d_gene: -; CDR3aa: CASQTRRWMGTTSTDTQYF; CDR3nt: TGTGCCAGCCAAACTAGACGGTGGATGGGAACAACTAGCACAGATACGCAGTATTTT
j_gene: TRBJ1-1; v_gene: TRBV29-1; abundance: many; d_gene: -; CDR3aa: CSVWRGMNTEAFF; CDR3nt: TGCAGCGTTTGGAGGGGGATGAACACTGAAGCTTTCTTT
j_gene: TRBJ1-3; v_gene: TRBV6-6; abundance: few; d_gene: -; CDR3aa: CASRPREDTIYF; CDR3nt: TGTGCCAGCAGGCCACGGGAAGACACCATATATTTT
j_gene: TRBJ2-7; v_gene: TRBV5-1; abundance: few; d_gene: -; CDR3aa: CASSGGVTPYEQYF; CDR3nt: TGCGCCAGCAGCGGCGGCGTAACCCCCTACGAGCAGTACTTC
j_gene: TRBJ2-5; v_gene: TRBV27; abundance: few; d_gene: -; CDR3aa: CASSLNQGPIEETQYF; CDR3nt: TGTGCCAGCAGTTTAAATCAGGGGCCGATCGAAGAGACCCAGTACTTC
j_gene: TRBJ2-3; v_gene: TRBV7-9; abundance: few; d_gene: -; CDR3aa: CASSERVGGHTDTQYF; CDR3nt: TGTGCCAGCAGCGAGCGGGTCGGGGGCCACACAGATACGCAGTATTTT